This TCR beta chain was recorded in a study of cytomegalovirus exposure and HLA in healthy donors. General study findings and limits: TCR beta sequences reportedly predicted most subjects' HLA-A and HLA-B alleles accurately. The authors assumed roughly uniform sequencing depth across donors for presence/absence analyses. Certain indistinguishable V segments, among them TRBV6-2 and TRBV6-3, were excluded. With high specificity and sensitivity, the classifier reportedly diagnosed cytomegalovirus status.

As regards this clone: What it binds is unknown.

A multiplex PCR was run with 60 Vbeta primers and 13 Jbeta primers. Measured with immunoSEQ multiplex PCR; TCRdb has only the in-frame clones, and not every one. The sample carries roughly 200,000 clones, around 82% recorded once. This CDR3 spans 14 amino acids. V lost 5 bases and J 4 bases, leaving 14 bases between the germline ends. Per germline, CDR1 LNHDA and CDR2 SQIVND (reference sequence). The chain joins TRBV19 to TRBJ1-1, with D tentatively TRBD1 (5 bases). Sequencing input: PBMCs. The sequence came from a woman aged 25 to 45 in good health and CMV-seropositive. For the CDR3, the DNA is TGTGCCAGTAGTCCCCGGAGCCAGGGCACTGAAGCTTTCTTT. It codes for CASSPRSQGTEAFF.